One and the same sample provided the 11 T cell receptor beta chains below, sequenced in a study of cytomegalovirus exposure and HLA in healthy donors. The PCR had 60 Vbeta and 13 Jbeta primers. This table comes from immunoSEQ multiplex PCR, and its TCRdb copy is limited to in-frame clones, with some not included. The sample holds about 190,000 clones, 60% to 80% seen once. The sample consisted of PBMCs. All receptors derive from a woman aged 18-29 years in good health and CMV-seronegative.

CDR3 bases: TGTGCCAGCACCTCTAGCGGTACCTCTGGAAACACCATATATTTT. Its translation is CASTSSGTSGNTIYF. This chain uses TRBV28 with TRBJ1-3; no clear D gene. The CDR3 loop spans 15 amino acids. The V and J ends lost 7 bases and 0 bases respectively, with 13 bases between them. Germline V lookup: CDR1 MDHEN, CDR2 SYDVKM.

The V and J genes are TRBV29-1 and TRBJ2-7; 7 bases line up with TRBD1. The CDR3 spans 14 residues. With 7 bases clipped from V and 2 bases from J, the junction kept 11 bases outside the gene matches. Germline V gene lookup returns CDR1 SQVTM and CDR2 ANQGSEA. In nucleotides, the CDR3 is TGCAGCGCCAGGGACAGACCCTCCACCTACGAGCAGTACTTC. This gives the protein CSARDRPSTYEQYF.

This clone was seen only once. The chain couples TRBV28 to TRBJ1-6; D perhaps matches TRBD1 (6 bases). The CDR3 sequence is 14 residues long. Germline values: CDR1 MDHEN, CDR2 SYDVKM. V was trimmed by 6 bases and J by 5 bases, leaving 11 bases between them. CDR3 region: CASRTNRDNSPLHF. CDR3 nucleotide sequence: TGTGCCAGCAGAACGAACAGGGATAATTCACCCCTCCACTTT.

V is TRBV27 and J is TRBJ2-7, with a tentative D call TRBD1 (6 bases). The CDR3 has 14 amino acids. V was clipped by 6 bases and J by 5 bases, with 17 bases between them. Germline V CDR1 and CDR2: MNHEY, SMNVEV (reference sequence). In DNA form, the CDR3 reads TGTGCCAGCAGGGAATATACAGGGTCCGACGAGCAGTACTTC. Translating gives CASREYTGSDEQYF.

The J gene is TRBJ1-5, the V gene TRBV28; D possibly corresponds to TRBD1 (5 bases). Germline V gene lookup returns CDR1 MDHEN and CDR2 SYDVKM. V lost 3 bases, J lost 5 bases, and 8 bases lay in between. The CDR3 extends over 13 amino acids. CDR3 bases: TGTGCCAGCAGTTTTCAGGGCTATCAGCCCCAGCATTTT. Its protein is CASSFQGYQPQHF.

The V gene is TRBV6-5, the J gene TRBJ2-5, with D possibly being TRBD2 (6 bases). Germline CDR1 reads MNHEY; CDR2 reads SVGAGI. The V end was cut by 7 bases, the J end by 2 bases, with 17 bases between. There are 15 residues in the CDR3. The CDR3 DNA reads TGTGCCAGCATCCCCGGGGCTAGCGAACAAGAGACCCAGTACTTC. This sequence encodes CASIPGASEQETQYF.

The CDR3 loop is CASSHGGVAGYTGELFF. The DNA for the CDR3 is TGTGCCAGCAGCCACGGTGGAGTAGCGGGATACACCGGGGAGCTGTTTTTT. The chain is built from TRBV4-2 and TRBJ2-2; 8 bases are a match to TRBD2. V lost 3 bases, J lost 3 bases, and 9 bases stayed unmatched. The CDR3 extends over 17 amino acids. The germline V gene encodes CDR1 LGHNA and CDR2 YNFKEQ.

Written as DNA, the CDR3 is TGTGCCAGCAGCAACCACTACGCGGGGGGGAAGCTGGGCGAGCAGTACTTC. It codes for CASSNHYAGGKLGEQYF. The chain has TRBV21-1 and TRBJ2-7; TRBD2 was called by the table and not checked on the DNA. TRBV21-1 is deemed a pseudogene. This CDR3 comprises 17 residues.

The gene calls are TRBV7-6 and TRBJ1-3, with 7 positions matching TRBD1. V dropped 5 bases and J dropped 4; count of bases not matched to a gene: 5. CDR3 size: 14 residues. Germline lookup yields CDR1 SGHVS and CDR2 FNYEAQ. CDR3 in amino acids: CASSQTGRGNTIYF. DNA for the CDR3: TGTGCCAGCAGCCAGACAGGGAGGGGAAACACCATATATTTT.

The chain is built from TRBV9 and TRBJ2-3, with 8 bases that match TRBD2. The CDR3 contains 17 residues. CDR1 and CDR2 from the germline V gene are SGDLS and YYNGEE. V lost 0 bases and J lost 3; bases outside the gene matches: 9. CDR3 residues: CASSVGPAGGFTDTQYF. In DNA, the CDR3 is TGTGCCAGCAGCGTAGGCCCCGCGGGAGGTTTTACAGATACGCAGTATTTT.

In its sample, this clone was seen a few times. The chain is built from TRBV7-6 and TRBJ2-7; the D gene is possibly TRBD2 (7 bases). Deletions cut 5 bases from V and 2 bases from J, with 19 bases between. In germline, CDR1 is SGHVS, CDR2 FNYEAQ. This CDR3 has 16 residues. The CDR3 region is CASSLEAGGGTYEQYF. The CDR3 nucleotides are TGTGCCAGCAGCCTAGAGGCCGGCGGGGGCACCTACGAGCAGTACTTC. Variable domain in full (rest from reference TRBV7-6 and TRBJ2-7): GAGVSQSPRYKVTKRGQDVALRCDPISGHVSLYWYRQALGQGPEFLTYFNYEAQQDKSGLPNDRFSAERPEGSISTLTIQRTEQRDSAMYRCASSLEAGGGTYEQYFGPGTRLTVT.